These 32 T cell receptor beta chains were all obtained from the same sample, sequenced in a study of T cell responses to AZD1222 COVID-19 vaccine. Sequenced by immunoSEQ multiplex PCR; TCRdb stores in-frame clones only, minus some. The data show 100,000 to 150,000 clones, 85% seen once. The source was peripheral blood, collected 28 days after the second AZD1222 dose. These receptors were collected from an adult who received the AZD1222 COVID-19 vaccine.

The chain employs TRBV28 and TRBJ1-1; D is unclear. With 6 bases removed from V and 1 base from J, the gap between germline ends came to 6 bases. The CDR3 covers 12 residues. Germline assignment: CDR1 MDHEN and CDR2 SYDVKM. The CDR3 coding sequence is TGTGCCAGCAGATACAGGAACACTGAAGCTTTCTTT. It is translated as CASRYRNTEAFF.

The J gene is TRBJ2-7, the V gene TRBV6-5; D is unresolved. The germline V gene has CDR1 MNHEY and CDR2 SVGAGI. The V gene lost 9 bases and the J gene lost 3 bases, with 18 bases spanning the gap. The CDR3 sequence is 14 residues long. The CDR3 here is CASMRSTIFYEQYF. The CDR3 coding sequence is TGTGCCAGTATGCGCAGCACAATCTTCTACGAGCAGTACTTC.

V usage is TRBV4-3 and J usage is TRBJ2-6; D is possibly TRBD2 (6 bases). The length of the CDR3 is 17 residues. The V end lost 0 bases, the J end lost 1 base, and 10 bases lay between the germline ends. CDR1 LGHNA and CDR2 YSLEER come from the germline V gene. CDR3 coding DNA: TGCGCCAGCAGCCAAGATCGGGCGGGGTCTGGGGCCAACGTCCTGACTTTC. It translates to CASSQDRAGSGANVLTF.

The V call is TRBV5-1, the J call TRBJ1-5; a weak D match, TRBD1 (5 bases). CDR3 length equals 14 residues. Looked up from germline, CDR1 is SGHRS and CDR2 is YFSETQ. The V and J ends lost 1 base and 2 bases respectively, with 7 bases between them. CDR3 region: CASSLSTGNQPQHF. CDR3 DNA: TGCGCCAGCAGCTTGTCGACAGGCAATCAGCCCCAGCATTTT.

This clone came up a few times. The DNA of the CDR3 is TGTGCCAGCAGCTGGGGACAGGTAGCTTTCTTT. This gives the protein CASSWGQVAFF. This rearrangement joins TRBV6-2 or TRBV6-3 to TRBJ1-1, with 8 positions matching TRBD1. This CDR3 spans 11 amino acids. Germline V gene sequence: CDR1 MNHEY, CDR2 SVGEGT. Trimming removed 6 bases from V and 10 bases from J; junction bases left unmatched: 4.

This clone came up a few times. The chain joins TRBV19 to TRBJ1-4, with D possibly TRBD1 on 5 matching bases. The ends were cut back, 1 base at V and 7 bases at J, with 10 bases in the middle. The CDR3 consists of 14 residues. Germline V CDR1 and CDR2: LNHDA, SQIVND (reference sequence). The CDR3 nucleotides are TGTGCCAGTAGTATAGGAGGGGTTGGTGAAAAACTGTTTTTT. Its translation is CASSIGGVGEKLFF.

This clone was counted between two and nine times. The chain employs TRBV5-4 and TRBJ2-3; D may match TRBD1 or TRBD2 (6 bases each). The V gene lost 4 bases and the J gene lost 7 bases, with 22 bases spanning the gap. Germline V gives CDR1 SGHNT, CDR2 YYREEE (reference sequence). The CDR3 is made up of 16 amino acids. The CDR3 reads CASSPPQGGGGNTQYF. The CDR3 DNA reads TGTGCCAGCAGCCCCCCACAGGGAGGCGGCGGGAATACGCAGTATTTT.

The chain combines TRBV28 with TRBJ2-3; 7 nucleotides agree with TRBD1. Trimming cost V 5 bases and J 1 base; bases outside gene matches: 9. This CDR3 is 16 amino acids long. Germline-derived CDR1 and CDR2 are MDHEN and SYDVKM. CDR3 coding DNA: TGTGCCAGCAGTGCTTTACAGGGGAAGGGCACAGATACGCAGTATTTT. Translating gives CASSALQGKGTDTQYF.

The chain joins TRBV27 to TRBJ1-5; D gene ambiguous. The germline V gene has CDR1 MNHEY and CDR2 SMNVEV (reference sequence). The CDR3 extends over 17 amino acids. V lost 5 bases and J lost 2, with 19 bases in between. The DNA for the CDR3 is TGTGCCAGCAGTCGAAGCCGGCTCTTGGATGGCAATCAGCCCCAGCATTTT. Its translation: CASSRSRLLDGNQPQHF.

The J gene is TRBJ2-7, the V gene TRBV5-6; no clear D gene. Trimming left V 4 bases short and J 3 bases short, with 5 bases between. Looked up from germline, CDR1 is SGHDT and CDR2 is YYEEEE. The length of the CDR3 is 11 residues. Here the CDR3 reads CASSKNYEQYF. CDR3 bases: TGTGCCAGCAGCAAGAACTACGAGCAGTACTTC.

This clone was observed a single time. CDR3 coding DNA: TGTGCCCGGGACAGATCCAATCAGCCCCAGCATTTT. It encodes CARDRSNQPQHF. This chain connects TRBV6-4 to TRBJ1-5, with 7 bases lining up with TRBD1. Per the germline V gene, CDR1 is MRHNA and CDR2 is SNTAGT. With V trimmed by 11 bases and J by 3 bases, 4 bases remained unmatched. This CDR3 is 12 amino acids long.

The rearrangement joins TRBV5-1 to TRBJ2-3; D not resolved. Germline-derived CDR1 and CDR2 are SGHRS and YFSETQ. With 1 base removed from V and 4 bases from J, the gap between germline ends came to 7 bases. This CDR3 comprises 13 residues. The CDR3 DNA reads TGCGCCAGCAGCTTGTTTCTGGCAGATACGCAGTATTTT. It specifies CASSLFLADTQYF. Filled out from reference TRBV5-1 and TRBJ2-3, the complete variable domain reads KAGVTQTPRYLIKTRGQQVTLSCSPISGHRSVSWYQQTPGQGLQFLFEYFSETQRNKGNFPGRFSGRQFSNSRSEMNVSTLELGDSALYLCASSLFLADTQYFGPGTRLTVL.

This sequence joins TRBV10-3 and TRBJ1-4; TRBD1 might be the D (5 bases). The germline V gene has CDR1 ENHRY and CDR2 SYGVKD. V lost 5 bases to trimming and J lost 5 bases, with 18 bases between them. There are 16 residues in the CDR3. The CDR3 here is CAISSQAGGVNEKLFF. CDR3 nucleotides: TGTGCCATCAGTTCTCAGGCTGGGGGGGTCAATGAAAAACTGTTTTTT.

The chain joins TRBV5-1 to TRBJ1-1, with D possibly TRBD1 on 5 matching bases. In germline, CDR1 is SGHRS, CDR2 YFSETQ. V was pared by 2 bases and J by 1 base, with 9 bases between. The CDR3 runs to 14 residues. In nucleotides, the CDR3 is TGCGCCAGCAGCTTTCAGGGTGGGAACACTGAAGCTTTCTTT. Translation gives CASSFQGGNTEAFF.

This clone showed up just once. The chain is built from TRBV19 and TRBJ2-1; D is ambiguous. Germline V gene sequence: CDR1 LNHDA, CDR2 SQIVND (reference sequence). This CDR3 contains 14 residues. V was cut by 7 bases and J by 4 bases, with 14 bases left in between. The CDR3 sequence is CASKGVSLYNEQFF. The CDR3 nucleotides are TGTGCCAGTAAAGGAGTGAGTTTGTACAATGAGCAGTTCTTC.

The chain recombines TRBV5-1 with TRBJ1-2, with D maybe TRBD1 (5 bases). V was pared by 1 base and J by 0 bases, with 10 bases between. The CDR3 is made up of 15 amino acids. CDR1 is SGHRS and CDR2 is YFSETQ in the germline V gene. CDR3 protein: CASSLSGRTNYGYTF. As DNA, the CDR3 is TGCGCCAGCAGCTTGTCGGGACGGACTAACTATGGCTACACCTTC. The full variable domain, in which reference TRBV5-1 and TRBJ1-2 provide the parts outside the CDR3, is KAGVTQTPRYLIKTRGQQVTLSCSPISGHRSVSWYQQTPGQGLQFLFEYFSETQRNKGNFPGRFSGRQFSNSRSEMNVSTLELGDSALYLCASSLSGRTNYGYTFGSGTRLTVV.

This clone was observed a few times. V and J are TRBV5-1 and TRBJ1-5; D not resolved. There are 18 residues in the CDR3. Germline CDR1 is SGHRS and CDR2 is YFSETQ. With 2 bases removed from V and 5 bases from J, the gap between germline ends came to 23 bases. CDR3 region: CASSFKREVPRDHQPQHF. The DNA of the CDR3 is TGCGCCAGCAGCTTCAAAAGGGAGGTACCCCGAGACCATCAGCCCCAGCATTTT.

The chain couples TRBV4-2 to TRBJ2-2; perhaps TRBD2 as D (6 bases). Germline CDR1 reads LGHNA; CDR2 reads YNFKEQ. With 1 base removed from V and 4 bases from J, the gap between germline ends came to 25 bases. This CDR3 has 20 amino acids. The CDR3 DNA reads TGTGCCAGCAGCCAAGGATTTACCGGATCCCTGAGGAGGGGCACCGGGGAGCTGTTTTTT. This codes for CASSQGFTGSLRRGTGELFF.

V and J are TRBV21-1 and TRBJ1-1; the listed D gene, TRBD1, was not tested against the DNA. TRBV21-1 is shown as a pseudogene. The CDR3 is 15 amino acids. This CDR3 is CASSNQGKMNTEAFF. For the CDR3, the DNA is TGTGCCAGCAGCAATCAGGGAAAGATGAACACTGAAGCTTTCTTT.

The rearrangement links TRBV5-1 to TRBJ1-1, with D possibly TRBD1 on 5 matching bases. The CDR3 is 12 amino acids. Looked up from germline, CDR1 is SGHRS and CDR2 is YFSETQ. V lost 6 bases, J lost 6 bases, and 12 bases lay in between. Here the CDR3 reads CASTLEGSEAFF. DNA of the CDR3: TGCGCCAGCACCCTCGAGGGGTCTGAAGCTTTCTTT.

The sample holds a few counts of this clone. The rearrangement links TRBV19 to TRBJ1-2; D is possibly TRBD1 (5 bases). Germline V gene lookup returns CDR1 LNHDA and CDR2 SQIVND (reference sequence). The CDR3 is made up of 15 amino acids. Trimming removed 6 bases at V and 4 bases at J, with 18 bases between. CDR3 protein: CASRSAGTELYGYTF. Here the CDR3 DNA reads TGTGCCAGTAGATCCGCCGGGACGGAACTCTATGGCTACACCTTC.

This chain uses TRBV25-1 with TRBJ1-6, with 8 nucleotides matching TRBD1. This CDR3 has 15 amino acids. Germline CDR1 and CDR2: MGHDK and SYGVNS. V trimming: 6 bases; J trimming: 5 bases; junction bases outside the gene matches: 6. The CDR3 loop is CASRDRQGHNSPLHF. The CDR3 nucleotides are TGTGCCAGCAGGGACAGACAGGGGCATAATTCACCCCTCCACTTT. Drawing the rest from reference TRBV25-1 and TRBJ1-6, the complete variable domain is EADIYQTPRYLVIGTGKKITLECSQTMGHDKMYWYQQDPGMELHLIHYSYGVNSTEKGDLSSESTVSRIRTEHFPLTLESARPSHTSQYLCASRDRQGHNSPLHFGNGTRLTVT.

This clone was recorded once. The CDR3 protein is CASSNLSRHTGELFF. The CDR3 DNA sequence: TGTGCCAGCAGCAATCTTTCCAGACACACCGGGGAGCTGTTTTTT. The V gene is TRBV21-1, the J gene TRBJ2-2. TRBV21-1 is assigned pseudogene status. CDR3 length: 15 residues.

The chain employs TRBV6-4 and TRBJ2-3; either TRBD1 or TRBD2 may fit D (6 bases each). The germline V and J ends were trimmed by 4 bases and 1 base, with 12 bases remaining between them. Germline CDR1 MRHNA, CDR2 SNTAGT. The CDR3 length is 15 residues. The CDR3 loop is CASSAYREGTDTQYF. The CDR3 DNA sequence: TGTGCCAGCAGTGCATACAGGGAGGGCACAGATACGCAGTATTTT.

The rearrangement uses TRBV3-1 (or the pseudogene TRBV3-2) and TRBJ1-6; D unclear. V lost 1 base to trimming and J lost 0 bases, with 4 bases between them. The CDR3 runs 15 residues. Germline V gene data show CDR1 as LGHDT and CDR2 as YNNKEL (reference sequence). CDR3: CASSQGSSYNSPLHF. DNA for the CDR3: TGTGCCAGCAGCCAAGGTAGCTCCTATAATTCACCCCTCCACTTT.

This clone was counted a few times. The chain couples TRBV5-4 to TRBJ1-1; D possibly corresponds to TRBD1 (6 bases). The CDR3 is 14 amino acids. Germline-derived CDR1 and CDR2 are SGHNT and YYREEE (reference sequence). Trimming cost V 4 bases and J 1 base, with 11 bases left between them. CDR3 coding DNA: TGTGCCAGCAGCCACCAACAGGGGAACACTGAAGCTTTCTTT. Its protein product is CASSHQQGNTEAFF.

As DNA, the CDR3 is TGCAGTGCAAGTGGACAGGGGGCCTACGAGCAGTACTTC. Translation gives CSASGQGAYEQYF. The rearrangement joins TRBV20-1 to TRBJ2-7; 10 bases match TRBD1. CDR3 length: 13 amino acids. Per the germline V gene, CDR1 is DFQATT and CDR2 is SNEGSKA (reference sequence). J gave up 2 bases and V 6 bases, and 4 bases lay outside the gene matches.

The rearrangement joins TRBV28 to TRBJ2-7; TRBD2 is a possible D gene (5 bases). V lost 0 bases, J lost 3 bases, and 18 bases lay in between. Per the germline V gene, CDR1 is MDHEN and CDR2 is SYDVKM. The CDR3 consists of 17 residues. CDR3 nucleotides: TGTGCCAGCAGTTTATGGGCGTCGGGATTGGGAAGCTACGAGCAGTACTTC. Translated: CASSLWASGLGSYEQYF.

The chain is built from TRBV3-1 (or the pseudogene TRBV3-2) and TRBJ2-7; the match to TRBD2 covers 8 bases. From germline, CDR1 is LGHDT and CDR2 YNNKEL (reference sequence). V shed 3 bases, J shed 7 bases, and the junction held 14 bases outside the gene matches. The CDR3 consists of 16 residues. CDR3 loop: CASSQDGGGLTREQYF. DNA for the CDR3: TGTGCCAGCAGCCAGGATGGCGGGGGGCTTACGAGGGAGCAGTACTTC.

This chain connects TRBV27 to TRBJ1-2; TRBD1 aligns across 9 bases. The CDR3 consists of 20 residues. J was trimmed by 0 bases and V by 4 bases; bases with no gene match: 18. CDR1 and CDR2 from the germline V gene are MNHEY and SMNVEV (reference sequence). In DNA form, the CDR3 reads TGTGCCAGCAGTTATCTTCTCAGCCGGGACAGGGCCCTCACTAACTATGGCTACACCTTC. This gives the protein CASSYLLSRDRALTNYGYTF.

DNA of the CDR3: TGTGCCACCAGTGATCCTAAGAATACGGAACAGTTCTTC. This codes for CATSDPKNTEQFF. The J gene is TRBJ2-1, the V gene TRBV24-1, with D unresolved. This CDR3 has 13 amino acids. Trimming left V 3 bases short and J 13 bases short, with 15 bases between. Germline V CDR1 and CDR2: KGHDR, SFDVKD.

The gene calls are TRBV6-4 and TRBJ2-1; 11 nucleotides agree with TRBD1. Germline V CDR1 and CDR2: MRHNA, SNTAGT. With V trimmed by 2 bases and J by 8 bases, 2 bases remained unmatched. The length of the CDR3 is 14 residues. CDR3 DNA: TGTGCCAGCAGTGACCTGGGACAGGGGGATGAGCAGTTCTTC. Protein: CASSDLGQGDEQFF.